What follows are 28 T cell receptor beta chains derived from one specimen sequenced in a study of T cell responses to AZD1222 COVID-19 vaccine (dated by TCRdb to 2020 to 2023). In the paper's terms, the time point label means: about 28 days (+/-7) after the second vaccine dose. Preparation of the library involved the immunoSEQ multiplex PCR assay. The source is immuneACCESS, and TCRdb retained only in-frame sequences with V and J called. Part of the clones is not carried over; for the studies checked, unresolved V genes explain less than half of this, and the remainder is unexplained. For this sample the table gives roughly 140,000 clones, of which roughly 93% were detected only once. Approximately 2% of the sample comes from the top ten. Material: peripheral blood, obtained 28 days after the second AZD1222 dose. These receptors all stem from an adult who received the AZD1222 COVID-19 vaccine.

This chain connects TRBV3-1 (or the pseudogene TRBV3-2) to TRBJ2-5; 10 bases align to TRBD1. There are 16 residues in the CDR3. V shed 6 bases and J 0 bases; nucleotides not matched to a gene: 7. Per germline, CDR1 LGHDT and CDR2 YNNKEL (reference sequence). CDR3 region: CASRTGTGANQETQYF. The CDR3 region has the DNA TGTGCCAGCAGAACCGGGACAGGGGCCAACCAAGAGACCCAGTACTTC.

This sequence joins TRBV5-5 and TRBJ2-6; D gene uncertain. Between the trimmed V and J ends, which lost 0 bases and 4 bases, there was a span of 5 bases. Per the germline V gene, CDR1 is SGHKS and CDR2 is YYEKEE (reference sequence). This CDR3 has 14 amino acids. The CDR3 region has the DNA TGTGCCAGCAGCTTGGACTCAGGGGCCAACGTCCTGACTTTC. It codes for CASSLDSGANVLTF.

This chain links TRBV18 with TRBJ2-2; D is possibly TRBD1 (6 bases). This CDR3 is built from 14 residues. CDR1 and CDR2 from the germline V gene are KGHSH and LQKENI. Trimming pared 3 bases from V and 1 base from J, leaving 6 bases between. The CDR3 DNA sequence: TGTGCCAGCTCACCGGGACAGAACACCGGGGAGCTGTTTTTT. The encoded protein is CASSPGQNTGELFF.

The CDR3 bases are TGTGCCAGCAGCCCGACAGGGGGCTTTTACAATGAGCAGTTCTTC. This translates into CASSPTGGFYNEQFF. V gene TRBV5-4 combines with J gene TRBJ2-1; 10 bases are a match to TRBD1. The V gene end was trimmed by 4 bases and the J gene end by 4 bases; junction bases not matched to a gene: 5. CDR3 length: 15 residues. Germline values: CDR1 SGHNT, CDR2 YYREEE (reference sequence).

As DNA, the CDR3 is TGCAGTGCTAGTGCAGGGGGCTTCAATCAGCCCCAGCATTTT. It translates to CSASAGGFNQPQHF. The J gene is TRBJ1-5, the V gene TRBV20-1; the match to TRBD1 covers 8 bases. CDR1 is DFQATT and CDR2 is SNEGSKA in the germline V gene (reference sequence). The ends lost 3 bases at V and 3 bases at J; junction bases unmatched: 4. The length of the CDR3 is 14 residues.

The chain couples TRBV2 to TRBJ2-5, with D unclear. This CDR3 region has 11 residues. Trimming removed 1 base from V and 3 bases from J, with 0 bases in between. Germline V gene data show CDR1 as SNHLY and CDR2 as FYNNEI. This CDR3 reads CASSEEETQYF. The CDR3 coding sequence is TGTGCCAGCAGTGAAGAAGAGACCCAGTACTTC.

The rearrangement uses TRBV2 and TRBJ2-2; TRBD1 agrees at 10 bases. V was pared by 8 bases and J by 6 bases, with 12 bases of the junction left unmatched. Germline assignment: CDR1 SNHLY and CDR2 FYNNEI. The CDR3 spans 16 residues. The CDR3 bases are TGTGCCAGCGTCCGGGACAGGGGCCCGAGGGCCGGGGAGCTGTTTTTT. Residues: CASVRDRGPRAGELFF.

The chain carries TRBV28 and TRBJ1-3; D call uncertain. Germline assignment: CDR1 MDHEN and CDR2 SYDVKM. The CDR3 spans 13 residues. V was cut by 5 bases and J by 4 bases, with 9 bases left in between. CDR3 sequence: CASSPGEGNTIYF. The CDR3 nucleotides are TGTGCCAGCAGTCCCGGGGAGGGAAACACCATATATTTT.

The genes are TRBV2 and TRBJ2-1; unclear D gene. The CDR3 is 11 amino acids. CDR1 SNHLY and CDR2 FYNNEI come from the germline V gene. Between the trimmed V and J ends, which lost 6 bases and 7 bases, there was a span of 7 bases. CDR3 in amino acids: CASSNFNEQFF. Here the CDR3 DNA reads TGTGCCAGCAGCAACTTTAATGAGCAGTTCTTC.

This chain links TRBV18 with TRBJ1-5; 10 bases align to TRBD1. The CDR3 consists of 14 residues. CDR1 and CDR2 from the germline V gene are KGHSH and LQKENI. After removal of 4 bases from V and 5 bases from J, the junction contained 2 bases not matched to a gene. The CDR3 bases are TGTGCCAGCTCACGGGACAGGGGTGATCAGCCCCAGCATTTT. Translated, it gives CASSRDRGDQPQHF.

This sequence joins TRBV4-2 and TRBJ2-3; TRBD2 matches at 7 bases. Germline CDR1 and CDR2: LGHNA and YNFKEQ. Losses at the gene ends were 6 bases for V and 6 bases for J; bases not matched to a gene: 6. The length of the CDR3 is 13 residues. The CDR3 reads CASRGLKRDTQYF. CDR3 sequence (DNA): TGTGCCAGCAGGGGACTAAAAAGGGATACGCAGTATTTT.

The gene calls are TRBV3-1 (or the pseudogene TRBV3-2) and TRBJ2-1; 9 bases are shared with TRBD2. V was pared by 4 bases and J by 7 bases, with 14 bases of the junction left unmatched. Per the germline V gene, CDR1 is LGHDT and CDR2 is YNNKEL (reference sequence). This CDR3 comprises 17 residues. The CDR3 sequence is CASSPQTRSGRVNEQFF. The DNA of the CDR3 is TGTGCCAGCAGCCCACAGACTCGTAGCGGGAGAGTAAATGAGCAGTTCTTC.

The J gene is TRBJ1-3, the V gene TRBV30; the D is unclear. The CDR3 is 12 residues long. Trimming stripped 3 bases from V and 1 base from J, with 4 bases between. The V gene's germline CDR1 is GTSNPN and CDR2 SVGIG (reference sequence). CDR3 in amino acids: CAWRFSGNTIYF. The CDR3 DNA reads TGTGCCTGGAGATTTTCTGGAAACACCATATATTTT.

DNA for the CDR3: TGCGCCAGCATGGGTCCTAACACCGGGGAGCTGTTTTTT. It codes for CASMGPNTGELFF. This sequence joins TRBV10-1 and TRBJ2-2; no clear D. Germline lookup yields CDR1 WNHNN and CDR2 SYGVQD (reference sequence). The CDR3 runs 13 residues. Trimming took off 7 bases at V and 2 bases at J, with 8 bases between the two ends.

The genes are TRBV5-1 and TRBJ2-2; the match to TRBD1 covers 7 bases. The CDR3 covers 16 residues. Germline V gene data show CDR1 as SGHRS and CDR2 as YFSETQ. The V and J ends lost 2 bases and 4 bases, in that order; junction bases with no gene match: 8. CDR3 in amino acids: CASSFGQGVITGELFF. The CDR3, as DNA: TGCGCCAGCAGCTTCGGGCAGGGGGTCATCACCGGGGAGCTGTTTTTT.

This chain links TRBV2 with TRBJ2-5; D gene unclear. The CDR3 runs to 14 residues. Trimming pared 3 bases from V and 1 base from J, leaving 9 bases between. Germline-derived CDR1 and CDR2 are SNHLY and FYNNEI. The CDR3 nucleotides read TGTGCCAGCAGTGAGATTACAACCCAAGAGACCCAGTACTTC. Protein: CASSEITTQETQYF.

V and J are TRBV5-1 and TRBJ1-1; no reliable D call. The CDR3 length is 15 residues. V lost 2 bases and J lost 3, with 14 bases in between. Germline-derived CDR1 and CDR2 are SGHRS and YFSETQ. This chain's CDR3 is CASSFDPRTDTEAFF. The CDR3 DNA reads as TGCGCCAGCAGCTTTGACCCTAGAACAGACACTGAAGCTTTCTTT.

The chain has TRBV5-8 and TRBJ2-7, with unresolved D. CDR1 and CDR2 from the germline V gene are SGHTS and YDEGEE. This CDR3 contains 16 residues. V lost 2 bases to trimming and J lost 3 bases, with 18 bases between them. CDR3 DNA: TGTGCCAGCAGCTTTCAAAAGACCTCCCGACGCTACGAGCAGTACTTC. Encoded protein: CASSFQKTSRRYEQYF.

Here the CDR3 reads CASSIGGARNEQFF. In nucleotides, the CDR3 is TGTGCCAGTAGTATAGGGGGGGCGCGGAATGAGCAGTTCTTC. J is TRBJ2-1 and V is TRBV19; either TRBD1 or TRBD2 may fit D (6 bases each). The CDR3 sequence is 14 residues long. The germline gives CDR1 LNHDA, CDR2 SQIVND (reference sequence). V gave up 1 base and J gave up 7 bases, with 11 bases separating them.

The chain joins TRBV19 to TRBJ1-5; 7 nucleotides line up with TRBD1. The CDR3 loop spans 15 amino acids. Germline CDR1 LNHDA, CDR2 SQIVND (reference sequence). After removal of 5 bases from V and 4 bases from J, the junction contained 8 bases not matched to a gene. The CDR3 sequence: CASSSRQGANQPQHF. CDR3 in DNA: TGTGCCAGTAGTTCACGACAGGGTGCGAATCAGCCCCAGCATTTT.

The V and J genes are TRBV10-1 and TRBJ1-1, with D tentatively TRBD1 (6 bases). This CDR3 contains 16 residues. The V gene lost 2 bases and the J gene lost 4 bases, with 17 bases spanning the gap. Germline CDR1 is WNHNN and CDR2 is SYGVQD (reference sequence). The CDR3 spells CASSERGGAQSTEAFF. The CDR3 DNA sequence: TGCGCCAGCAGTGAGAGGGGGGGGGCACAGAGCACTGAAGCTTTCTTT.

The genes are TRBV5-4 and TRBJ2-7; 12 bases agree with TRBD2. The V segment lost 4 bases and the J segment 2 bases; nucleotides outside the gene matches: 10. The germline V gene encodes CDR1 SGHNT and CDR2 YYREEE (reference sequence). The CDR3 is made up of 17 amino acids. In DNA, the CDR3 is TGTGCCAGCAGCCCGGGACTAGCGGGCATTCAGCCCTACGAGCAGTACTTC. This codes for CASSPGLAGIQPYEQYF.

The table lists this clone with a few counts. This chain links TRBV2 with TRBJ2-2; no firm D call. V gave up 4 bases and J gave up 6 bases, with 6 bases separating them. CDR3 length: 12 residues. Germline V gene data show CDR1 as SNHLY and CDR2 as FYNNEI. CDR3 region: CASSAEAGELFF. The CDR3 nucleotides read TGTGCCAGCAGTGCAGAAGCCGGGGAGCTGTTTTTT.

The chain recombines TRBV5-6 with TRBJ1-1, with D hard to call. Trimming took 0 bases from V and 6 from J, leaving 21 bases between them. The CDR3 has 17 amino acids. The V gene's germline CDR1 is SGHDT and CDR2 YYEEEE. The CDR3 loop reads CASSLVNRGRVDAEAFF. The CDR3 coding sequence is TGTGCCAGCAGCTTGGTCAATCGGGGTAGGGTAGACGCTGAAGCTTTCTTT.

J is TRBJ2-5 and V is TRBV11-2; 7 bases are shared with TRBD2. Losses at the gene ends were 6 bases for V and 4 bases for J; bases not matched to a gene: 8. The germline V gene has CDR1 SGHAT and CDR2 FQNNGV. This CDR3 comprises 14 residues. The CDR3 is CASSPTAGLETQYF. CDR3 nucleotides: TGTGCCAGCAGTCCTACAGCGGGGTTAGAGACCCAGTACTTC.

CDR3 protein: CASIPGQGANTGELFF. The DNA for the CDR3 is TGTGCCAGTATTCCGGGACAGGGGGCGAACACCGGGGAGCTGTTTTTT. The chain has TRBV19 and TRBJ2-2; TRBD1 aligns across 11 bases. Unmatched junction bases numbered 4, after V lost 7 bases and J lost 0 bases. The CDR3 totals 16 residues. The germline V gene encodes CDR1 LNHDA and CDR2 SQIVND (reference sequence).

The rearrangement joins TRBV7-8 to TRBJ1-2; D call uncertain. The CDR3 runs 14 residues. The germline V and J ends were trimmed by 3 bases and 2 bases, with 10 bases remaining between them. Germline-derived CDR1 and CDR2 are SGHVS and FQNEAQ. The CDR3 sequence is CASSLDRSNYGYTF. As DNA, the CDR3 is TGTGCCAGCAGCTTGGACCGCTCCAACTATGGCTACACCTTC. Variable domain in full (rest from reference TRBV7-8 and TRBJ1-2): GAGVSQSPRYKVAKRGQDVALRCDPISGHVSLFWYQQALGQGPEFLTYFQNEAQLDKSGLPSDRFFAERPEGSVSTLKIQRTQQEDSAVYLCASSLDRSNYGYTFGSGTRLTVV.

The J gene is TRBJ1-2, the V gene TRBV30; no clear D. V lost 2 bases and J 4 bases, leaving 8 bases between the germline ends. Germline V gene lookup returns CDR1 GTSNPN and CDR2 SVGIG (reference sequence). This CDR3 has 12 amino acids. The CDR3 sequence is CAWSSGIYGYTF. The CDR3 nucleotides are TGTGCCTGGAGTTCGGGCATCTATGGCTACACCTTC. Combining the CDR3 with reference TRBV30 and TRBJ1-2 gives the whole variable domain SQTIHQWPATLVQPVGSPLSLECTVEGTSNPNLYWYRQAAGRGLQLLFYSVGIGQISSEVPQNLSASRPQDRQFILSSKKLLLSDSGFYLCAWSSGIYGYTFGSGTRLTVV.